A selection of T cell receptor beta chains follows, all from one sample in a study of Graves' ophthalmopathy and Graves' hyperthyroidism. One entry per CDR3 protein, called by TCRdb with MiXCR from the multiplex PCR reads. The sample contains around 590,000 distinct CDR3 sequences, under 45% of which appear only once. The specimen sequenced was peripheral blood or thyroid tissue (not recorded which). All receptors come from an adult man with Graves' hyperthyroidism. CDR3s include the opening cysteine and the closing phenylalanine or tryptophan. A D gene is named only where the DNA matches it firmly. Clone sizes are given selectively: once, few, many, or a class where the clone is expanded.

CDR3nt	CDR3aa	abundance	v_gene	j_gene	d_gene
TGTGCCAGCACTAAGGGGCTTAGAGAGACCCAGTACTTC	CASTKGLRETQYF	many	TRBV2	TRBJ2-5	.
TGTGCCAGCACCCAAAAAGGGGGGGGCCCGAACACTGAAGCTTTCTTT	CASTQKGGGPNTEAFF	.	TRBV25-1	TRBJ1-1	.
TGTGCCAGCAGTTTGATAGAATATAATTCACCCCTCCACTTT	CASSLIEYNSPLHF	few	TRBV28	TRBJ1-6	.
TGTGCCATCAGCGATCCTTCCCTTTACACAGATACGCAGTATTTT	CAISDPSLYTDTQYF	.	TRBV10-3	TRBJ2-3	.
TGTGCCAGCAGCTTAATCGTCGTTGGTAGAAAGTCCTCCTACGAGCAGTACTTC	CASSLIVVGRKSSYEQYF	many	TRBV7-9	TRBJ2-7	.
TGTGCCATCAGTGAGCGGGGAGGCTTGAACACTGAAGCTTTCTTT	CAISERGGLNTEAFF	many	TRBV10-3	TRBJ1-1	.
TGCGCCAGCAGCACAACGGGACAGGGAAATGAGCAGTTCTTC	CASSTTGQGNEQFF	.	TRBV7-3	TRBJ2-1	TRBD1
TGTGCCAGTAGTGTCGACAGGGATGATCAAGAGAACACTGAAGCTTTCTTT	CASSVDRDDQENTEAFF	few	TRBV19	TRBJ1-1	TRBD1
TGTGCCACCAGCAGAGATGCAGTTGATATCAATGAGCAGTACTTC	CATSRDAVDINEQYF	.	TRBV15	TRBJ2-7	.
TGTGCCAGCAGCCAAGATCCGGGACAGGGGGCTTTGGAGACCCAGTACTTC	CASSQDPGQGALETQYF	few	TRBV4-2	TRBJ2-5	TRBD1
TGTGCCAGCAGACAAGGACTAGCGGATCTCTACGAGCAGTACTTC	CASRQGLADLYEQYF	few	TRBV5-4	TRBJ2-7	TRBD2
TGTGCCAGCAGGCCGACAGACCTGAACACTGAAGCTTTCTTT	CASRPTDLNTEAFF	.	TRBV28	TRBJ1-1	.
TGTGCCAGCAGCCAAGAGTTACAGGTGTACGAGCAGTGCTTC	CASSQELQVYEQCF	.	TRBV3-1	TRBJ2-7	.
TGTGCCAGCAGCCCTCTGGGGGTTCCCACCGGGGAGCTGTTTTTT	CASSPLGVPTGELFF	.	TRBV7-2	TRBJ2-2	.
TGTGCCAGCAGCTGGTCGGGCCCTTACCCCTGGTTTTTT	CASSWSGPYPWFF	.	TRBV13	TRBJ1-4	.
TGTGCCAGCAGCTTAGACGTGGGAGGGCGCGAGACCCAGTACTTC	CASSLDVGGRETQYF	.	TRBV11-2	TRBJ2-5	TRBD2
TGTGCCAGCAGCTTGTGGGTGAATGAAAAACTGTTTTTT	CASSLWVNEKLFF	many	TRBV5-8	TRBJ1-4	.
TGTGCCATCTCTGACAGGGGCCAGCTGTTTTTT	CAISDRGQLFF	once	TRBV10-3	TRBJ2-2	TRBD1
TGTGCCAGCAGTTCAAGTCCGGGACTGCAAGAGACCCAGTACTTC	CASSSSPGLQETQYF	many	TRBV7-2	TRBJ2-5	.
TGTGCCAGTAGTATTGGGACAGCCTACGAGCAGTACTTC	CASSIGTAYEQYF	many	TRBV19	TRBJ2-7	TRBD1
TGTGCCAGCAGCCTGCGGACTAGCGGGACCCACGAGCAGTACTTC	CASSLRTSGTHEQYF	many	TRBV13	TRBJ2-7	TRBD2
TGCAGTGCTAGACGGGGACAGCTAAATGAAAAACTGTTTTTT	CSARRGQLNEKLFF	.	TRBV20-1	TRBJ1-4	TRBD1
TGTGCCAGCAGCGTAGCCGGGACAGGGGGGCAAGAGACCCAGTACTTC	CASSVAGTGGQETQYF	.	TRBV9	TRBJ2-5	TRBD1
TGTGCCAGTAGTAGGACAGGGCAAAGGGCTGAAGCTTTCTTT	CASSRTGQRAEAFF	.	TRBV19	TRBJ1-1	TRBD1
TGCGCCAGCAGCTTATCCGGGACGAACCAAGAGACCCAGTACTTC	CASSLSGTNQETQYF	.	TRBV5-1	TRBJ2-5	.
TGTGCCACCAGCAGACCACAGCCGCAAGAGACCCAGTACTTC	CATSRPQPQETQYF	.	TRBV15	TRBJ2-5	.
TGCGCCAGCAGCCTGGGACGGTCGAACACCGGGGAGCTGTTTTTT	CASSLGRSNTGELFF	many	TRBV5-1	TRBJ2-2	.
TGCGCCAGCAGTGAGGCAGGCTACGAGCAGTACTTC	CASSEAGYEQYF	.	TRBV10-2	TRBJ2-7	.
TGTGCCAGTAACGGCGGGATGATAGATACGCAGTATTTT	CASNGGMIDTQYF	.	TRBV19	TRBJ2-3	.
TGTGCCAGCAGTTACCGACTTCGGACAGGTGAACATAGCAATCAGCCCCAGCATTTT	CASSYRLRTGEHSNQPQHF	few	TRBV6-6	TRBJ1-5	TRBD1
TGCAGTGCTAGAACCGGGACAGGGGGCAATCAGCCCCAGCATTTT	CSARTGTGGNQPQHF	many	TRBV20-1	TRBJ1-5	TRBD1
TGTGCCAGCAGCTTAGAGTCCACTACTAATTCACCCCTCCACTTT	CASSLESTTNSPLHF	many	TRBV7-8	TRBJ1-6	.
TGCAGTGCTGCCGGGACAGGGGACAATCAGCCCCAGCATTTT	CSAAGTGDNQPQHF	.	TRBV20-1	TRBJ1-5	TRBD1
TGTGCCAGCAGCCGCCGGGACAGGAACACTGAAGCTTTCTTT	CASSRRDRNTEAFF	few	TRBV5-5	TRBJ1-1	TRBD1
TGTGCCAGCAGAGATGGACAGGCCTACGAGCAGTACTTC	CASRDGQAYEQYF	.	TRBV9	TRBJ2-7	TRBD1
TGCAGTGCTAGGCTCAATGAGCAGTTCTTC	CSARLNEQFF	.	TRBV20-1	TRBJ2-1	.
TGTGCCAGCAGCGGCAGGACCCGGGGGGATACGCAGTATTTT	CASSGRTRGDTQYF	once	TRBV5-1	TRBJ2-3	.
TGCAGTGCTGGGACTAGCGGGAGATTCTACGAGCAGTACTTC	CSAGTSGRFYEQYF	.	TRBV20-1	TRBJ2-7	TRBD2
TGTGCCAGCAGCTGCGAGTTCACTGAAGCTTTCTTT	CASSCEFTEAFF	.	TRBV7-9	TRBJ1-1	.
TGTGCCAGCTCACGCGGACAGGTGACCTACGAGCAGTACTTC	CASSRGQVTYEQYF	.	TRBV18	TRBJ2-7	TRBD1
TGTGCCAGCAGCCAAGATCCGGATCCAGGGAGGAATGGCTACACCTTC	CASSQDPDPGRNGYTF	many	TRBV3-1	TRBJ1-2	.
TGTGCCTGCAGACCTACGGCAGGGAAAGAGGCCCAGTACTTC	CACRPTAGKEAQYF	.	TRBV12-3/TRBV12-4	TRBJ2-5	.
TGTGCCAGCAGCCATGGGGGCAGTCGGCATGGCTACACCTTC	CASSHGGSRHGYTF	many	TRBV3-1	TRBJ1-2	.
TGTGCCAGCAGCCAATGGGTTACTAGCGGGAGTAGGAACGAGCAGTACTTC	CASSQWVTSGSRNEQYF	.	TRBV14	TRBJ2-7	TRBD2
TGTGCCAGCAGTGACGGGGGGGGCTACAATGAGCAGTTCTTC	CASSDGGGYNEQFF	many	TRBV2	TRBJ2-1	TRBD2
TGTGCCAGCAGCCGAGGACGAAGGAACACTGAAGCTTTCTTT	CASSRGRRNTEAFF	many	TRBV11-3	TRBJ1-1	.
TGCAGTGCTAGACCCTCGGGACAGGGGGCGTATGGCTACACCTTC	CSARPSGQGAYGYTF	many	TRBV20-1	TRBJ1-2	TRBD1
TGCGCCAGCCAGGAGGGATATACGCAGTATTTT	CASQEGYTQYF	.	TRBV5-1	TRBJ2-3	.
TGTGCCAGCAGTTTAGCGCGGAGGGGCGAGCAGTACTTC	CASSLARRGEQYF	many	TRBV12-3/TRBV12-4	TRBJ2-7	.
TGTGCCTGGAGTGCCAATAACTATGGCTACACCTTC	CAWSANNYGYTF	.	TRBV19	TRBJ1-2	.
TGTGCCAGCAGCCTACGCGTTCAGGGGGCGGGAGGAAACACCATATATTTT	CASSLRVQGAGGNTIYF	few	TRBV7-9	TRBJ1-3	TRBD1